The entry below describes one T cell receptor (beta chain). Patients in Seattle were enrolled during active infection, then followed longitudinally. These data are taken from a study of blood T cell repertoires in COVID-19. As for the study in general: T cells, B-cell-depleted T cells, or PBMCs provided the cDNA or gDNA that served as material.

Authors' methods: The authors estimated nucleated cell counts from reference gene primer amplification. Assay: immunoSEQ multiplex PCR; the TCRdb copy retains only in-frame clones and omits some. The V and J calls and clone size were taken over from that table, and D and trimming were inferred from the DNA. The sample includes about 230,000 clones, roughly 79% seen only once; the top ten take around 7%. The V end lost 10 bases, the J end lost 8 bases, and 21 bases lay between the germline ends. The CDR3 sequence is 14 residues long. Per the germline V gene, CDR1 is MDHEN and CDR2 is SYDVKM. The clonotype was recovered from a woman older than 75 with COVID-19, enrolled during active disease. The V call is TRBV28, the J call TRBJ1-3; D may be TRBD1 (6 bases). What was sequenced was peripheral blood. CDR3 sequence reads: CATSTGTRIYTIYF. As DNA, the CDR3 is TGTGCCACCTCGACCGGGACAAGGATATACACCATATATTTT. Filled out from reference TRBV28 and TRBJ1-3, the complete variable domain reads DVKVTQSSRYLVKRTGEKVFLECVQDMDHENMFWYRQDPGLGLRLIYFSYDVKMKEKGDIPEGYSVSREKKERFSLILESASTNQTSMYLCATSTGTRIYTIYFGEGSWLTVV.